This TCR beta chain was recorded in a study of OX40 agonist ivuxolimab in advanced cancers. At the level of the whole study: The costimulatory receptor OX40 (CD134) was targeted by ivuxolimab, a fully human IgG2 agonistic monoclonal antibody. Of the 50 to 55 patients in dose escalation, around 19 had hepatocellular carcinoma, approximately 15 had melanoma, 9 had renal cell carcinoma and 9 had head and neck cancer. Partial responses occurred in three dose-escalation patients, of whom one had hepatocellular carcinoma and two had cutaneous melanoma. Intravenous ivuxolimab was administered to patients every 2 weeks at six dose levels: 0.01, 0.1, 0.3, 1.5, 3 and 10 mg/kg. Patients were allowed to have had prior anti-PD-1, anti-PD-L1 or anti-CTLA-4 therapy, and 40% of the dose-escalation patients had been treated with checkpoint inhibitors. Peripheral TCRbeta sequencing aimed to test whether ivuxolimab altered TCR sequence diversity and caused clonal T-cell expansion. The paper reports the monotherapy dose-escalation portion (N of about 47 patients) of the phase I ivuxolimab trial. The dose-escalation cohort was over 70% male with a mean age of roughly 62 years, ranging from about 20 to 85.

Points on this clone: The antigen it recognizes is unknown. No much larger clone is present one base from it, and per-base qualities are unavailable.

Patients with autoimmune disease history or receiving systemic immunosuppression were excluded from the trial. Peripheral blood for TCR sequencing was collected from all dose cohorts at baseline, on cycle 4 day 1, and on cycle 7 day 1. The samples were drawn from a first-in-human, open-label, multicenter phase I dose-escalation trial of ivuxolimab. Adults with locally advanced or metastatic melanoma, renal cell, hepatocellular, or head and neck squamous cell carcinoma were enrolled in the trial. CD4+ and CD8+ T cells were sorted separately from peripheral blood before TCR sequencing. Genomic DNA was isolated from the sorted cells so that the TCRbeta CDR3 region could be sequenced. TCRbeta CDR3 regions were sequenced using the immunoSEQ Assay. TCRdb provides this immuneACCESS table in a form limited to in-frame rearrangements. Some clones are lacking; in checked studies, under half of them reflect an unresolved V gene, and why the rest are absent is not known. The sample table holds 90,000 to 95,000 clones, of which less than 90% were seen once. 0.95% to 1.2% of the sample rests with the top ten.

The V and J ends are trimmed by 1 base and 3 bases, leaving 4 bases between them. Taken from the germline V gene, the CDR1 and CDR2 loops are SGHNT and YENEEA. The CDR3 has 13 amino acids, counting the end cysteine and phenylalanine. Only the CDR3 DNA is retained, 39 bases long and in frame from the first base. Results the study describes overall, beyond this receptor: Which antigens the clonally expanded peripheral T cells were specific for was not determined. After ivuxolimab, CD8+ T cells had more expanded clones than CD4+ T cells on average. At doses of 0.1 to 3.0 mg/kg, clonal expansion of both CD4+ and CD8+ T cells in blood was seen between baseline and week 6. In the 0.1-3.0 mg/kg groups, partial responders had among the lowest normalized peripheral clonal expansion, particularly in CD8+ T cells. Low levels of normalized T-cell clonal expansion were also seen in some patients who did not respond.

This specimen consisted of CD4+ or CD8+ T cells sorted from blood, obtained in a trial of the OX40 agonist ivuxolimab. This chain is built from TRBV11-3 and TRBJ2-1; the D gene is unclear. The clonotype comes from an adult with an advanced solid tumor such as melanoma, head and neck, liver or kidney cancer. The DNA sequence reads TGTGCCAGCAGCTTAGCCAGCTACAATGAGCAGTTCTTC. Protein translation: CASSLASYNEQFF.